This TCR beta chain stems from a study of shared clonotypes between healthy human individuals. Study-level background: The donor pool was made up of a couple of women and three men aged 18 to 49. Study-wide results and caveats: The diversity represented, both genetic and in exposure history, was limited by few donors.

This clone was found once. Its cognate antigen is unknown. Each of the donors was a healthy adult who was HIV-negative and had not had a recent acute infection or vaccination. Template amounts of around 300 ng DNA, tens of thousands of T cell genomes, were employed in unsorted PBMC replicate PCRs. Sequencing was performed with immunoSEQ multiplex PCR; in TCRdb, only in-frame clones are kept and a portion is missing. This sample carries hundreds of thousands of clones, 70% to 80% of them seen once, and the ten largest clones take approximately 12%. V was pared by 4 bases and J by 2 bases, with 5 bases of the junction left unmatched. Germline V CDR1 and CDR2: LGHNA, YSLEER. The CDR3 is 15 residues long.

The V gene is TRBV4-3, the J gene TRBJ2-3, with 8 bases matching TRBD2. The clonotype was recovered from a woman between 40 and 50 years old in good health. Some clones in this sample may be carry-over from other donors' samples. The sequenced material came from PBMCs. The CDR3 DNA reads TGCGCCAGCAGCCGATCGCGGGAGGACACAGATACGCAGTATTTT. It specifies CASSRSREDTDTQYF.